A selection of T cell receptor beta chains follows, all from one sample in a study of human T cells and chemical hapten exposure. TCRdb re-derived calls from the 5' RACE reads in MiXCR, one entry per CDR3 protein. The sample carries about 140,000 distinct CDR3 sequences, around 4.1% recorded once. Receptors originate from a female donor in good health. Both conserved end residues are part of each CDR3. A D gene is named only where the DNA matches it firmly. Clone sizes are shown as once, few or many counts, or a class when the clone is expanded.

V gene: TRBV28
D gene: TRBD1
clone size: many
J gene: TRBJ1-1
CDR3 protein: CASSPGTGRLRTEAFF
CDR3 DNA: TGTGCCAGCAGCCCCGGGACAGGGAGGCTCCGGACTGAAGCTTTCTTT

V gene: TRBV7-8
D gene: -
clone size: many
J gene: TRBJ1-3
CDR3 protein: CASSLDQQGTGNTIYF
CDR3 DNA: TGTGCCAGCAGCTTAGATCAACAGGGTACTGGAAACACCATATATTTT

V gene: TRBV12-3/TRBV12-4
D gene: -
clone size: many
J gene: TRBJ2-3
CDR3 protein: CASSPADTQYF
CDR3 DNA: TGTGCCAGCAGTCCCGCAGATACGCAGTATTTT

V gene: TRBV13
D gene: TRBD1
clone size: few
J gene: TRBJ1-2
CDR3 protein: CASSLGRGTGVQVDGYTF
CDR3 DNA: TGTGCCAGCAGCTTAGGCAGGGGGACAGGGGTGCAGGTTGATGGCTACACCTTC

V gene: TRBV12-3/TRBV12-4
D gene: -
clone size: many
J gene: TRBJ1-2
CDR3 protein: CASSYPWRGNYGYTF
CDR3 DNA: TGTGCCAGCAGCTATCCCTGGCGGGGGAACTATGGCTACACCTTC

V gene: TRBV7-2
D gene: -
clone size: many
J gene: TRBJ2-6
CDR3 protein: CASSSSYLTGPGANVLTF
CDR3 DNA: TGTGCCAGCAGCTCCTCGTACCTTACAGGGCCTGGGGCCAACGTCCTGACTTTC

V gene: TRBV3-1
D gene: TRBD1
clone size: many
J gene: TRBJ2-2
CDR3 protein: CASGLGQGGTGELFF
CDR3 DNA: TGTGCCAGCGGCCTCGGACAGGGAGGAACCGGGGAGCTGTTTTTT

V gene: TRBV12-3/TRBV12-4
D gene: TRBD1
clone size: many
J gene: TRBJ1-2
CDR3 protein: CASSRQGILSYGYTF
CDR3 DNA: TGTGCCAGCAGTCGACAGGGTATCTTGAGCTATGGCTACACCTTC

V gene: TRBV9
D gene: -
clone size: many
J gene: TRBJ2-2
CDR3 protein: CASRRSGMNTGELFF
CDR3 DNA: TGTGCCAGCCGTCGCTCAGGGATGAACACCGGGGAGCTGTTTTTT

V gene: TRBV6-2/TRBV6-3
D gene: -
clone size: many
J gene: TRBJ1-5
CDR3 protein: CASSPGTTNQPQHF
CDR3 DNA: TGTGCCAGCAGTCCCGGGACAACTAATCAGCCCCAGCATTTT

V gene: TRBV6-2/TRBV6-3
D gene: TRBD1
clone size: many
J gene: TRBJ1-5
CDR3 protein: CASRPTTGSQPQHF
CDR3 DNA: TGTGCCAGCAGACCGACGACAGGGTCGCAGCCCCAGCATTTT